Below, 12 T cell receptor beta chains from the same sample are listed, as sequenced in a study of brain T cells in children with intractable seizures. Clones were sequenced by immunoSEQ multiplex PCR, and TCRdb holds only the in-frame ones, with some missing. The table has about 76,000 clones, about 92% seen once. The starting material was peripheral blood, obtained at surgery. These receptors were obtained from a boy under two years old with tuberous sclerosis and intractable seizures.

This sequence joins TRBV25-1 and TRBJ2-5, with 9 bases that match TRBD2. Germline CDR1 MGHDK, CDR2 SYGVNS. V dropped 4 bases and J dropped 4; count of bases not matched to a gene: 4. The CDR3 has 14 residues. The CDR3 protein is CASSGLAGVETQYF. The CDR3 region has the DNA TGTGCCAGCAGTGGCTTAGCGGGGGTAGAGACCCAGTACTTC. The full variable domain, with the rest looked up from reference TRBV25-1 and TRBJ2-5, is EADIYQTPRYLVIGTGKKITLECSQTMGHDKMYWYQQDPGMELHLIHYSYGVNSTEKGDLSSESTVSRIRTEHFPLTLESARPSHTSQYLCASSGLAGVETQYFGPGTRLLVL.

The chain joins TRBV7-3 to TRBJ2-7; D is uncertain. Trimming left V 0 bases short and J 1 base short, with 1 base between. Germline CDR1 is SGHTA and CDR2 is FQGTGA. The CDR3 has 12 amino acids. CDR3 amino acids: CASSLTSYEQYF. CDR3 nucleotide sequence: TGTGCCAGCAGCTTAACGTCCTACGAGCAGTACTTC.

The DNA of the CDR3 is TGTGCCAGCAGCTTAGTACTCGGGCGGTCACCCCTCCACTTT. Translation: CASSLVLGRSPLHF. V is TRBV7-6 and J is TRBJ1-6; D unclear. Germline V CDR1 and CDR2: SGHVS, FNYEAQ. This CDR3 has 14 residues. V dropped 1 base and J dropped 10 bases, with 11 bases sitting between them. The full variable domain, rest sourced from reference TRBV7-6 and TRBJ1-6, is GAGVSQSPRYKVTKRGQDVALRCDPISGHVSLYWYRQALGQGPEFLTYFNYEAQQDKSGLPNDRFSAERPEGSISTLTIQRTEQRDSAMYRCASSLVLGRSPLHFGNGTRLTVT.

The CDR3 region is CASSAGTLVNYGYTF. CDR3 in DNA: TGTGCCAGCAGCGCCGGGACACTCGTAAACTATGGCTACACCTTC. The chain uses TRBV5-4 and TRBJ1-2; a weak D match, TRBD1 (6 bases). The CDR3 consists of 15 residues. The germline gives CDR1 SGHNT, CDR2 YYREEE (reference sequence). Trimming left V 4 bases short and J 2 bases short, with 15 bases between. Full variable domain (missing parts from reference TRBV5-4 and TRBJ1-2): ETGVTQSPTHLIKTRGQQVTLRCSSQSGHNTVSWYQQALGQGPQFIFQYYREEENGRGNFPPRFSGLQFPNYSSELNVNALELDDSALYLCASSAGTLVNYGYTFGSGTRLTVV.

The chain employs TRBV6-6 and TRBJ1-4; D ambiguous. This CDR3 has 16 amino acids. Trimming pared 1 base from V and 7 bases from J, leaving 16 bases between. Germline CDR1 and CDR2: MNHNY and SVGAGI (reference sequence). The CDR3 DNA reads TGTGCCAGCAGTTACTTACCTCCCGCCCCGGGTGAAAAACTGTTTTTT. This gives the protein CASSYLPPAPGEKLFF.

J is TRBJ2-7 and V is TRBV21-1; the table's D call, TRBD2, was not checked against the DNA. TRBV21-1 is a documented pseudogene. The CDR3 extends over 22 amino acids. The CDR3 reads CASSKKKEIVVLECSSTYEQYF. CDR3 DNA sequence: TGTGCCAGCAGCAAAAAAAAGGAGATAGTAGTTCTAGAGTGTAGTAGCACCTACGAGCAGTACTTC.

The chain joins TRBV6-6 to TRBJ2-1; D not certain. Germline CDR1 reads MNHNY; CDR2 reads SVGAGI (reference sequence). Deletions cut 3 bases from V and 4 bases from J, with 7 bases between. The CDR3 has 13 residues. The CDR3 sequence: CASSYLLYNEQFF. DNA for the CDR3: TGTGCCAGCAGTTATTTGCTGTACAATGAGCAGTTCTTC.

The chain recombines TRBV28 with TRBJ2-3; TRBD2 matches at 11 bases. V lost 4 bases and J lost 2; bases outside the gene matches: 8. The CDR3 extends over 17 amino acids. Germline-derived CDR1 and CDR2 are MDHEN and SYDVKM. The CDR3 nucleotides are TGTGCCAGCAGTTCCATAGCGGGAGGGCTTTCCACAGATACGCAGTATTTT. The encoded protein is CASSSIAGGLSTDTQYF.

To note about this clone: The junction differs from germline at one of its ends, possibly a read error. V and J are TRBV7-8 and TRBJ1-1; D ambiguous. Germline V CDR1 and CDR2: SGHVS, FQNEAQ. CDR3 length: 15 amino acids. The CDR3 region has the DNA TGTGCCAGCAGCCTAGCGGACGCTAAGAACACTGAAGCTTTCTTT. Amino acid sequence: CASSLADAKNTEAFF.

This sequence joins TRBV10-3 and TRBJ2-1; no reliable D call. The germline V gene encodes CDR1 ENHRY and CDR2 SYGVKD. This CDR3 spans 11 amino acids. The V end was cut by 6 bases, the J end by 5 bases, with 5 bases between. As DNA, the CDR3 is TGTGCCATCAGAAGGGACAATGAGCAGTTCTTC. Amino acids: CAIRRDNEQFF.

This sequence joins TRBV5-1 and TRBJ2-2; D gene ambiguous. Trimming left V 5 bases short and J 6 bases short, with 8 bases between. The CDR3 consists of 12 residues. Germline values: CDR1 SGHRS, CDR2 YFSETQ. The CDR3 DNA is TGCGCCAGCAGGGATGGTTCCGGGGAGCTGTTTTTT. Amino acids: CASRDGSGELFF. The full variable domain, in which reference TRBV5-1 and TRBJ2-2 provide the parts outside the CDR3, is KAGVTQTPRYLIKTRGQQVTLSCSPISGHRSVSWYQQTPGQGLQFLFEYFSETQRNKGNFPGRFSGRQFSNSRSEMNVSTLELGDSALYLCASRDGSGELFFGEGSRLTVL.

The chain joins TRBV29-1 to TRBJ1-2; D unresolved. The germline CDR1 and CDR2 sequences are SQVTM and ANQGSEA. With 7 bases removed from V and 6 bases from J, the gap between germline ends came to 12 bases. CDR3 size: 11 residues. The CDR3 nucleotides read TGCAGCGGGGCGGCGGTCGATGGCTACACCTTC. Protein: CSGAAVDGYTF.